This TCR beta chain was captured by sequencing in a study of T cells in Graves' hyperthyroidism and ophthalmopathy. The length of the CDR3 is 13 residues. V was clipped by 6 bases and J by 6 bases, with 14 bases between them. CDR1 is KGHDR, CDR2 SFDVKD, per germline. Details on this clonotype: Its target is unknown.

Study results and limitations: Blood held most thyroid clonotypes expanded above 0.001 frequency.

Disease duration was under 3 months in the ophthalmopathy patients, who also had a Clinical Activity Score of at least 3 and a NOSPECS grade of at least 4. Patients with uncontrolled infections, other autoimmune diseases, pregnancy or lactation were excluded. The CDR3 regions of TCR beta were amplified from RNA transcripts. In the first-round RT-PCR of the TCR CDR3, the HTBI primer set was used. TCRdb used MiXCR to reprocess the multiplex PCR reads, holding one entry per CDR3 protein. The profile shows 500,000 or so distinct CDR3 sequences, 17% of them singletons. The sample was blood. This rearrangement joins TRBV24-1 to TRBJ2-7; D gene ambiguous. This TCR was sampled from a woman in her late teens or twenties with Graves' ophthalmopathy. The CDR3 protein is CATSSETAAEQYF. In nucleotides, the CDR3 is TGTGCCACCAGTAGTGAAACGGCTGCCGAGCAGTACTTC.